The 17 T cell receptor beta chains below were found in one sample sequenced in a study of cytomegalovirus exposure and HLA in healthy donors. Both 60 Vbeta primers and 13 Jbeta primers went into the PCR. Assay: immunoSEQ multiplex PCR; the TCRdb copy retains only in-frame clones and omits some. The data hold 150,000 to 200,000 clones, with roughly 80% observed a single time. The source material was PBMCs. Every receptor here comes from a man younger than 35 in good health and CMV-seropositive.

This chain connects TRBV7-3 to TRBJ2-2; TRBD2 is a possible D gene (7 bases). V lost 5 bases and J 7 bases, leaving 17 bases between the germline ends. CDR3 length: 15 amino acids. Germline V lookup: CDR1 SGHTA, CDR2 FQGTGA. For the CDR3, the DNA is TGTGCCAGCAGCATGACGGGGGGCCCGGGCGGGGAGCTGTTTTTT. Translated, it gives CASSMTGGPGGELFF. The complete variable domain, with remaining parts taken from reference TRBV7-3 and TRBJ2-2, reads GAGVSQTPSNKVTEKGKYVELRCDPISGHTALYWYRQSLGQGPEFLIYFQGTGAADDSGLPNDRFFAVRPEGSVSTLKIQRTERGDSAVYLCASSMTGGPGGELFFGEGSRLTVL.

CDR3 sequence: CASSRGGQYTYEQYF. The CDR3 nucleotides are TGCGCCAGCAGCCGGGGGGGACAGTACACTTACGAGCAGTACTTC. The chain uses TRBV5-1 and TRBJ2-7, with a possible D match to TRBD2 (8 bases). The V end lost 4 bases, the J end lost 4 bases, and 18 bases lay between the germline ends. CDR3 length: 15 amino acids. Germline CDR1 SGHRS, CDR2 YFSETQ.

The chain links TRBV5-4 to TRBJ2-1, with 10 positions matching TRBD2. V was pared by 4 bases and J by 3 bases, with 4 bases of the junction left unmatched. CDR3 size: 15 residues. Germline CDR1 SGHNT, CDR2 YYREEE (reference sequence). CDR3 in amino acids: CASSPTSGFYNEQFF. The CDR3 nucleotides are TGTGCCAGCAGCCCGACTAGCGGGTTCTACAATGAGCAGTTCTTC.

A note on this clone: A junction boundary mismatches the germline segment, possibly from a read error. Here the CDR3 reads CASRSGTESCEQYF. The DNA for the CDR3 is TGTGCCAGCAGATCCGGGACAGAATCCTGCGAGCAGTACTTC. V usage is TRBV5-4 and J usage is TRBJ2-7; 7 bases match TRBD1. The germline CDR1 and CDR2 sequences are SGHNT and YYREEE (reference sequence). The CDR3 extends over 14 amino acids.

J is TRBJ2-2 and V is TRBV19; no reliable D call. The V gene's germline CDR1 is LNHDA and CDR2 SQIVND (reference sequence). CDR3 length: 15 amino acids. V shed 2 bases and J shed 7 bases, with 14 bases lying between them. In nucleotides, the CDR3 is TGTGCCAGTAGTATACCCCGAAGGCTAGTCGGGGAGCTGTTTTTT. Encoded protein: CASSIPRRLVGELFF.

The chain uses TRBV6-5 and TRBJ2-7; a weak D match, TRBD1 (6 bases). Germline CDR1 is MNHEY and CDR2 is SVGAGI. The CDR3 spans 14 residues. Trimming stripped 6 bases from V and 4 bases from J, with 16 bases between. The CDR3 DNA follows: TGTGCCAGCAGCCTTTCCGGGACACCATACGAGCAGTACTTC. Protein sequence: CASSLSGTPYEQYF.

This chain uses TRBV30 with TRBJ1-2; TRBD1 matches at 12 bases. With 0 bases clipped from V and 3 bases from J, the junction kept 8 bases outside the gene matches. This CDR3 region has 17 residues. Germline assignment: CDR1 GTSNPN and CDR2 SVGIG (reference sequence). The CDR3 here is CAWSVGTGGKNYYGYTF. As DNA, the CDR3 is TGTGCCTGGAGTGTAGGGACAGGGGGCAAGAACTACTATGGCTACACCTTC.

This chain connects TRBV20-1 to TRBJ2-7; TRBD1 matches at 9 bases. From germline, CDR1 is DFQATT and CDR2 SNEGSKA (reference sequence). CDR3 length: 10 residues. J was trimmed by 13 bases and V by 5 bases; bases with no gene match: 6. In DNA, the CDR3 is TGCAGTGCTGGGACAGGGAGGCAATACTTC. Protein sequence: CSAGTGRQYF.

This clone is a singleton in its sample. At one boundary the junction diverges from the germline segment, which might be a read error. This rearrangement joins TRBV18 to TRBJ2-1, with 9 bases lining up with TRBD1. This CDR3 region has 15 residues. CDR1 and CDR2 (germline): KGHSH, LQKENI. Written as DNA, the CDR3 is TGTGCCAGCTCAACACCGGGACAGGGATATACTGAGCAGTTCTTC. Protein product: CASSTPGQGYTEQFF.

There are a few counts of this clone. The rearrangement joins TRBV18 to TRBJ2-1; 13 nucleotides align to TRBD2. The CDR3 extends over 16 amino acids. Losses at the gene ends were 2 bases for V and 8 bases for J; bases not matched to a gene: 6. Germline CDR1 reads KGHSH; CDR2 reads LQKENI. CDR3 DNA sequence: TGTGCCAGCTCACCATATACTAGCGGGAGGGCGGATGAGCAGTTCTTC. Amino acids: CASSPYTSGRADEQFF. Full variable domain (outside the CDR3, taken from reference TRBV18 and TRBJ2-1): NAGVMQNPRHLVRRRGQEARLRCSPMKGHSHVYWYRQLPEEGLKFMVYLQKENIIDESGMPKERFSAEFPKEGPSILRIQQVVRGDSAAYFCASSPYTSGRADEQFFGPGTRLTVL.

This clone has only one observation. The V call is TRBV11-2, the J call TRBJ1-2; 7 bases align to TRBD1. This CDR3 has 14 residues. CDR1 and CDR2 from the germline V gene are SGHAT and FQNNGV. The V gene end was trimmed by 2 bases and the J gene end by 5 bases; junction bases not matched to a gene: 5. CDR3 amino acids: CASSLTGDLYGYTF. CDR3 bases: TGTGCCAGCAGCTTAACAGGGGATTTGTATGGCTACACCTTC. The full variable domain, with the rest looked up from reference TRBV11-2 and TRBJ1-2, is EAGVAQSPRYKIIEKRQSVAFWCNPISGHATLYWYQQILGQGPKLLIQFQNNGVVDDSQLPKDRFSAERLKGVDSTLKIQPAKLEDSAVYLCASSLTGDLYGYTFGSGTRLTVV.

A note on this clone: One end of the junction does not line up with germline, which may come from a read error. The chain is built from TRBV11-2 and TRBJ2-3; possible D gene TRBD2, 5 bases. The CDR3 contains 15 residues. Germline CDR1 reads SGHAT; CDR2 reads FQNNGV. The CDR3 here is CASSLERTSTDTQYF. CDR3 coding DNA: TGCGCCAGCAGCTTAGAGAGGACTAGCACAGATACGCAGTATTTT.

Details on this clone: The junction differs from germline at one of its ends, possibly a read error. This CDR3 is CASSQERGLTGELSF. The CDR3 nucleotides are TGCGCCAGCAGCCAAGAAAGGGGGCTCACCGGGGAGCTGTCTTTT. V and J are TRBV4-1 and TRBJ2-2; TRBD1 agrees at 7 bases. Germline V CDR1 and CDR2: MGHRA, YSYEKL. The CDR3 runs 15 residues.

The rearrangement joins TRBV7-8 to TRBJ2-1, with 7 positions matching TRBD2. The CDR3 contains 16 residues. The germline V gene has CDR1 SGHVS and CDR2 FQNEAQ. Trimming took 0 bases from V and 5 from J; bases not matched to a gene: 7. This CDR3 is CASSLATWEGDNEQFF. The DNA for the CDR3 is TGTGCCAGCAGCTTAGCCACATGGGAGGGTGACAATGAGCAGTTCTTC.

The chain has TRBV28 and TRBJ2-7; 8 bases fit TRBD2. V lost 2 bases to trimming and J lost 0 bases; unmatched junction nucleotides: 6. Germline V lookup: CDR1 MDHEN, CDR2 SYDVKM. CDR3 length: 16 residues. The CDR3 DNA reads TGTGCCAGCAGTTTACTAATAGGGACTAGCTCCTACGAGCAGTACTTC. Translation gives CASSLLIGTSSYEQYF. Complete variable domain (other parts from reference TRBV28 and TRBJ2-7): DVKVTQSSRYLVKRTGEKVFLECVQDMDHENMFWYRQDPGLGLRLIYFSYDVKMKEKGDIPEGYSVSREKKERFSLILESASTNQTSMYLCASSLLIGTSSYEQYFGPGTRLTVT.

This clone showed up just once. The V gene is TRBV28, the J gene TRBJ1-2, with 7 bases fitting TRBD1. This CDR3 has 16 amino acids. Germline V gives CDR1 MDHEN, CDR2 SYDVKM. Trimming took 6 bases from V and 8 from J; bases not matched to a gene: 18. The CDR3 nucleotides read TGTGCCAGCAGCTCACCCTCCCAGGACAGGACGAGGGGCTACACCTTC. Translating gives CASSSPSQDRTRGYTF.

A note on this clone: One junction end does not reproduce the germline sequence, and a read error may be involved. The chain uses TRBV19 and TRBJ1-1; D is unresolved. This CDR3 has 15 amino acids. Per germline, CDR1 LNHDA and CDR2 SQIVND (reference sequence). The CDR3: CTSSIPSLMNTEAFF. The CDR3 bases are TGTACCAGTAGTATCCCCAGTCTTATGAACACTGAAGCTTTCTTT. Full variable domain (outside the CDR3, taken from reference TRBV19 and TRBJ1-1): DGGITQSPKYLFRKEGQNVTLSCEQNLNHDAMYWYRQDPGQGLRLIYYSQIVNDFQKGDIAEGYSVSREKKESFPLTVTSAQKNPTAFYLCTSSIPSLMNTEAFFGQGTRLTVV.